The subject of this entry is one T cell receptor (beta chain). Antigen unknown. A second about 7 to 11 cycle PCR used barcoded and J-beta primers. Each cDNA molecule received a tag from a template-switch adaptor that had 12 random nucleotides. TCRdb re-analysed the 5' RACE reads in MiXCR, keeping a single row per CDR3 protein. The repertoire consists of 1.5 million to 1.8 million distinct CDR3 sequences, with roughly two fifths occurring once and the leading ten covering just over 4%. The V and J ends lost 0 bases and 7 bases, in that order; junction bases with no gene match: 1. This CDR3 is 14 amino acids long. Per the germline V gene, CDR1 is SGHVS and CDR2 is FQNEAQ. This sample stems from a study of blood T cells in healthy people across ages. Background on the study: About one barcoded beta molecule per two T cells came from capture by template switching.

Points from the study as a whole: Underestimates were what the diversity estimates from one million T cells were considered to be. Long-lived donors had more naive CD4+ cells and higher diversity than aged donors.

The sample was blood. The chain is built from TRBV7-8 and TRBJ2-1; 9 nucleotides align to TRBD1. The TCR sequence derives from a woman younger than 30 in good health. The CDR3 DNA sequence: TGTGCCAGCAGCTTAGCCGGACAGGGGAATGAGCAGTTCTTC. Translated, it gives CASSLAGQGNEQFF.